This T cell receptor beta chain was captured by sequencing in a study of identical twins. Study results and limitations: Out-of-frame alpha sequences shared between twins exhibited an excess of low generation probability. Invariant MAIT and iNKT cells are populations that could partly confound zero-insertion analyses. Fewer insertions characterized abundant cord blood beta clonotypes, whereas memory repertoires showed none.

Looked up from germline, CDR1 is DFQATT and CDR2 is SNEGSKA (reference sequence). With 1 base removed from V and 10 bases from J, the gap between germline ends came to 16 bases. This CDR3 is 13 amino acids long. About this clonotype itself: Its antigen is undetermined.

cDNA molecules carried unique molecular identifiers, and template switching added a universal primer site. TCRdb passed the 5' RACE reads through MiXCR, listing each CDR3 protein once. The sample consists of 450,000 to 500,000 distinct CDR3 sequences, 14% of them appearing once. The same sample was also studied in work on yellow fever vaccine responses in identical twins.

V gene TRBV20-1 combines with J gene TRBJ2-5; tentative D call: TRBD2 (6 bases). This clonotype was sampled from a woman between 18 and 30 years old in good health. The specimen was CD4+ T cells sorted from blood. The CDR3 reads CSARAGGGGDQYF. DNA of the CDR3: TGCAGTGCTAGAGCCGGTGGCGGAGGGGACCAGTACTTC.